This TCR beta chain was sequenced in a study of EBV T-cell therapy then PD-1 blockade in nasopharyngeal carcinoma. The CDR3 covers 15 residues. The V end lost 0 bases, the J end lost 8 bases, and 13 bases lay between the germline ends. Germline CDR1 LNHNV, CDR2 YYDKDF (reference sequence). As for treatment: AdE1-LMPpoly-expanded autologous EBV-specific T-cell therapy followed by anti-PD-1 nivolumab. Clones were read by immunoSEQ multiplex PCR, and TCRdb kept only the in-frame ones, dropping some. The sample lists about 23,000 clones; about 80% were seen once. As for this clone: The antigen remains unidentified.

This sequence originates from a man aged 35 to 55 with nasopharyngeal carcinoma. This specimen consisted of CD8+ T cells from blood, obtained at day 61 from a patient whose treatment included autologous EBV-specific T cells and nivolumab. V and J are TRBV15 and TRBJ1-4; no clear D. CDR3 in DNA: TGTGCCACCAGCAGAGATCGCATGGGAGGGGAAAAACTGTTTTTT. It translates to CATSRDRMGGEKLFF.